These 13 T cell receptor beta chains share one sample of origin, sequenced in a study of CD8 T cells in Susac syndrome. Random hexamers were used to reverse transcribe an amount of roughly 0.5 to 1 ug RNA. In TCRdb, the immunoSEQ multiplex PCR reads were re-called with MiXCR into one record per CDR3 protein. Of roughly 130,000 distinct CDR3 sequences listed, around 95% are singletons. Sequencing used CD4+ T cells from PBMCs. Receptor source: a human donor with multiple sclerosis.

The chain recombines TRBV20-1 with TRBJ1-5; D remains ambiguous. Trimming took 1 base from V and 3 from J, leaving 10 bases between them. The CDR3 consists of 14 residues. Germline CDR1 and CDR2: DFQATT and SNEGSKA (reference sequence). CDR3 protein: CSARGSYFNQPQHF. Written as DNA, the CDR3 is TGCAGTGCTAGAGGGTCTTATTTCAATCAGCCCCAGCATTTT.

The CDR3: CASSPRGGDEQYF. The CDR3 nucleotides read TGTGCCAGCAGCCCCCGCGGGGGGGACGAGCAGTACTTC. The chain combines TRBV3-1 with TRBJ2-7; 9 bases agree with TRBD2. The V segment lost 4 bases and the J segment 5 bases; nucleotides outside the gene matches: 3. This CDR3 comprises 13 residues. Germline CDR1 and CDR2: LGHDT and YNNKEL (reference sequence).

This chain connects TRBV29-1 to TRBJ2-7, with D possibly being TRBD1 (6 bases). The V and J ends lost 4 bases and 0 bases respectively, with 22 bases between them. The CDR3 is made up of 17 amino acids. Germline CDR1 is SQVTM and CDR2 is ANQGSEA. The DNA for the CDR3 is TGCAGCGTTGCCCACAGGGTGATGGCGGGCATCTCCTACGAGCAGTACTTC. This sequence encodes CSVAHRVMAGISYEQYF.

The chain has TRBV2 and TRBJ2-7, with D uncertain. CDR1 and CDR2 (germline): SNHLY, FYNNEI. CDR3 length equals 11 residues. Trimming removed 8 bases at V and 2 bases at J, with 7 bases between. This chain's CDR3 is CASGPAYEQYF. In DNA form, the CDR3 reads TGTGCCAGCGGGCCCGCCTACGAGCAGTACTTC.

The rearrangement joins TRBV9 to TRBJ2-5; tentative D call: TRBD2 (7 bases). Germline V gene sequence: CDR1 SGDLS, CDR2 YYNGEE. This CDR3 is built from 17 residues. V was cut by 7 bases and J by 1 base, with 23 bases left in between. This chain's CDR3 is CASSARGGASVQETQYF. The DNA for the CDR3 is TGTGCCAGCTCCGCCAGGGGAGGGGCCTCAGTCCAAGAGACCCAGTACTTC.

The chain couples TRBV20-1 to TRBJ1-1; the D is unclear. The CDR3 runs to 13 residues. V was shortened by 2 bases and J by 4 bases, with 11 bases between the two germline ends. CDR1 is DFQATT, CDR2 SNEGSKA, per germline (reference sequence). CDR3 DNA sequence: TGCAGTGCTAGATCCAATGTACTCACTGAAGCTTTCTTT. Amino acids: CSARSNVLTEAFF.

The chain carries TRBV5-1 and TRBJ2-5, with D maybe TRBD2 (5 bases). The CDR3 consists of 13 residues. CDR1 and CDR2 (germline): SGHRS, YFSETQ. V shed 2 bases and J shed 3 bases, with 8 bases lying between them. The CDR3 here is CASSLTGEETQYF. Written as DNA, the CDR3 is TGCGCCAGCAGCTTAACCGGGGAAGAGACCCAGTACTTC. The full variable domain, completed using reference TRBV5-1 and TRBJ2-5, is KAGVTQTPRYLIKTRGQQVTLSCSPISGHRSVSWYQQTPGQGLQFLFEYFSETQRNKGNFPGRFSGRQFSNSRSEMNVSTLELGDSALYLCASSLTGEETQYFGPGTRLLVL.

This CDR3 is CAWRGIGAASNYGYTF. CDR3 DNA sequence: TGTGCCTGGAGGGGGATAGGGGCTGCCTCTAACTATGGCTACACCTTC. The gene calls are TRBV30 and TRBJ1-2, with D perhaps matching TRBD1 (5 bases). Germline lookup yields CDR1 GTSNPN and CDR2 SVGIG (reference sequence). This CDR3 comprises 16 residues. V was trimmed by 3 bases and J by 0 bases, leaving 17 bases between them.

The chain carries TRBV20-1 and TRBJ2-4, with 13 nucleotides matching TRBD2. Looked up from germline, CDR1 is DFQATT and CDR2 is SNEGSKA (reference sequence). The CDR3 is 15 amino acids. Trimming at V came to 2 bases and at J to 8 bases, leaving 6 bases not matched to a gene. The CDR3 reads CSARTSGRARDIQYF. The DNA of the CDR3 is TGCAGTGCTAGAACTAGCGGGAGGGCCAGGGACATTCAGTACTTC.

V gene TRBV7-9 combines with J gene TRBJ1-6; 7 positions agree with TRBD1. V dropped 1 base and J dropped 7; count of bases not matched to a gene: 4. Germline loops: CDR1 SEHNR, CDR2 FQNEAQ (reference sequence). The CDR3 runs to 15 residues. The DNA of the CDR3 is TGTGCCAGCAGCTTAGGGGGGACAGCGAATTCACCCCTCCACTTT. Its translation: CASSLGGTANSPLHF.

The V gene is TRBV10-3, the J gene TRBJ2-3; the match to TRBD2 covers 8 bases. This CDR3 is 14 amino acids long. Germline CDR1 is ENHRY and CDR2 is SYGVKD. V lost 9 bases and J lost 0; bases outside the gene matches: 5. The CDR3 bases are TGTGCCATTCGGGAGGGGACGAGCACAGATACGCAGTATTTT. Protein product: CAIREGTSTDTQYF.

V usage is TRBV12-3 or TRBV12-4 and J usage is TRBJ1-1; 7 bases match TRBD1. Germline trimming cut 6 bases from V and 11 bases from J; bases unmatched to any gene: 9. This CDR3 spans 12 amino acids. The CDR3 sequence: CASSPPGGRAFF. DNA for the CDR3: TGTGCCAGCAGCCCCCCAGGGGGGAGGGCTTTCTTT.

This clonotype was seen once. CDR3 DNA sequence: TGCAGTGCTAGAGATCGATGGCCAACCGGCGAAAAACTGTTTTTT. This sequence encodes CSARDRWPTGEKLFF. This chain connects TRBV20-1 to TRBJ1-4, with unresolved D. The CDR3 is 15 amino acids. With 0 bases removed from V and 8 bases from J, the gap between germline ends came to 16 bases. Germline V gene lookup returns CDR1 DFQATT and CDR2 SNEGSKA (reference sequence).